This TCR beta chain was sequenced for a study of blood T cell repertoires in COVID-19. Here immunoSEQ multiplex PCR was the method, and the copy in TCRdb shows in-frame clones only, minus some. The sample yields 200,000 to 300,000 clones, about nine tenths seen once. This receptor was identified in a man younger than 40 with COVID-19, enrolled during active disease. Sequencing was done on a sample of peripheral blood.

CDR3 nucleotides: TGTGCCAGCAGCCATGAGGGACATGGGATTTACGAGCAGTACTTC. Protein sequence: CASSHEGHGIYEQYF. V usage is TRBV5-5 and J usage is TRBJ2-7; tentative D call: TRBD1 (6 bases). The V gene's germline CDR1 is SGHKS and CDR2 YYEKEE (reference sequence). Trimming took 4 bases from V and 4 from J, leaving 18 bases between them. This CDR3 contains 15 residues. Complete variable domain (other parts from reference TRBV5-5 and TRBJ2-7): DAGVTQSPTHLIKTRGQQVTLRCSPISGHKSVSWYQQVLGQGPQFIFQYYEKEERGRGNFPDRFSARQFPNYSSELNVNALLLGDSALYLCASSHEGHGIYEQYFGPGTRLTVT.